This is a list of T cell receptor beta chains from one sample in a study of cytomegalovirus exposure and HLA in healthy donors. Generated by immunoSEQ multiplex PCR, the TCRdb table keeps only in-frame clones and is missing some. The sample has around 130,000 clones, more than 70% seen once. The sample taken for sequencing was PBMCs. These receptors came from a woman in her 30s in good health and CMV-seropositive. Each CDR3 is given with its conserved first and last residue. The order of the fields is V gene, clone size, D gene, J gene, CDR3 DNA, CDR3 protein. A D gene is named only where the DNA matches it firmly. Clone size, where shown, is once, few, many, or a class for clones that have expanded.

TRBV7-9	-	TRBD2	TRBJ2-1	TGTGCCAGCAGCTTAGAGAGCGGGGGAGTGGGTGAGCAGTTCTTC	CASSLESGGVGEQFF
TRBV6-5	-	TRBD2	TRBJ2-5	TGTGCCAGCAGTTACGCGGGAGGTGGTGAGACCCAGTACTTC	CASSYAGGGETQYF
TRBV10-2	few	TRBD1	TRBJ2-1	TGCGCCAGCAGTGACGACAGGGAAAATGAGCAGTTCTTC	CASSDDRENEQFF
TRBV5-4	-	-	TRBJ1-4	TGTGCCAGCAGCTTGGCCCGGGGGGCTAATGAAAAACTGTTTTTT	CASSLARGANEKLFF
TRBV6-4	-	TRBD2	TRBJ2-3	TGTGCCAGCAGTGCCTCAGCGGGGGGTAGTACAGATACGCAGTATTTT	CASSASAGGSTDTQYF
TRBV27	-	-	TRBJ1-5	TGTGCCAGCAGGCAGGGTAGCAATCAGCCCCAGCATTTT	CASRQGSNQPQHF
TRBV11-2	-	-	TRBJ1-1	TGTGCCAGCAGCTTAGAGGGCAGGGGTTACACTGAAGCTTTCTTT	CASSLEGRGYTEAFF
TRBV10-3	-	-	TRBJ2-5	TGTGCCATCAGTGAGTCGTTAGGAGGGAGGAGCGGTGTGGAGACCCAGTACTTC	CAISESLGGRSGVETQYF
TRBV27	-	-	TRBJ1-1	TGTGCCAGCAGTCCCCGCCCCAGGGGGAACACTGAAGCTTTCTTT	CASSPRPRGNTEAFF
TRBV19	-	TRBD2	TRBJ2-7	TGTGCCAGTAGTATGAGGGCGCTAGCGGGAGGCACTAGCTACGAGCAGTACTTC	CASSMRALAGGTSYEQYF
TRBV6-5	-	TRBD2	TRBJ2-3	TGTGCCAGCAGCACGGCGGGGGGAAGGGCAGATACGCAGTATTTT	CASSTAGGRADTQYF
TRBV7-2	-	TRBD1	TRBJ1-1	TGTGCCAGCAGCTGGGGACAGGGCAGAGGGACTGAAGCTTTCTTT	CASSWGQGRGTEAFF
TRBV4-1	-	TRBD2	TRBJ2-3	TGCGCCAGCAGCCAAGATTGGAGCGGGGCTAGCACAGATACGCAGTATTTT	CASSQDWSGASTDTQYF
TRBV7-3	-	-	TRBJ1-1	TGTGCCAGCAGCCCCAGCGGGATGGCGAACACTGAAGCTTTCTTT	CASSPSGMANTEAFF
TRBV2	-	-	TRBJ1-2	TGTGCCAGCAGTGAAGTCCAGGTGGGCTACACCTTC	CASSEVQVGYTF
TRBV6-1	-	-	TRBJ2-1	TGTGCCAGCAGCGGACTCGTGTTCGCGGATGAGCAGTTCTTC	CASSGLVFADEQFF
TRBV29-1	-	-	TRBJ1-4	TGCAGCGCCCGCGGGTCCCCAGGTGAAAAACTGTTTTTT	CSARGSPGEKLFF
TRBV2	-	-	TRBJ2-7	TGTGCCAGCAGCGTTTTGACTGCCCCCTACGAGCAGTACTTC	CASSVLTAPYEQYF
TRBV6-6	-	-	TRBJ1-5	TGTGCCAGCAGTTGGCCCTCCCAAGGCAATCAGCCCCAGCATTTT	CASSWPSQGNQPQHF